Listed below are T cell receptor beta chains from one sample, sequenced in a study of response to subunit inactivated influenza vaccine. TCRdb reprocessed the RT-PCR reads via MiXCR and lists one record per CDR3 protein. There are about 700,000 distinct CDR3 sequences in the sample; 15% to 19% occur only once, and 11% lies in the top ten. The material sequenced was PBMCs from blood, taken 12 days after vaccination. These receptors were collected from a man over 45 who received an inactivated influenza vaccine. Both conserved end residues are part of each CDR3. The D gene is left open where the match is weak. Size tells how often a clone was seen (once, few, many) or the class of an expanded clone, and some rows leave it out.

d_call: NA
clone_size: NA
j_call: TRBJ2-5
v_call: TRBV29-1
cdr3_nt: TGCAGCGGGACGAAAGCGGGTCTCGAAGAGACCCAGTACTTC
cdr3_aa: CSGTKAGLEETQYF

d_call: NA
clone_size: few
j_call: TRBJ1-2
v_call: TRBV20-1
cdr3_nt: TGCAGTGCTAGCCCTCAAACCAACTATGGCTACACCTTC
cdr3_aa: CSASPQTNYGYTF

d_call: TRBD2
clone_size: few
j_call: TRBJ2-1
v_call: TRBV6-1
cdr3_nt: TGTGCCAGCAGGGACCTAGCGGGCCTCTACAATGAGCAGTTCTTC
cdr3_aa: CASRDLAGLYNEQFF

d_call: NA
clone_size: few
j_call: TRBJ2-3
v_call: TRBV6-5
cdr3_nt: TGTGCCAGCAGTTCAGCCCAGACGCCCAGGGGAGATACGCAGTATTTT
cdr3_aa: CASSSAQTPRGDTQYF

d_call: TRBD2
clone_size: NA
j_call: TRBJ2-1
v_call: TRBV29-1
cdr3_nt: TGCAGCGTCGGGAGGGTCCATGAGCAGTTCTTC
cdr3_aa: CSVGRVHEQFF

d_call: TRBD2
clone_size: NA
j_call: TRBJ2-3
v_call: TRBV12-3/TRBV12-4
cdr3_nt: TGTGCCAGCAGTAGAACCGGACTAGCCGAAGATACGCAGTATTTT
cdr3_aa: CASSRTGLAEDTQYF

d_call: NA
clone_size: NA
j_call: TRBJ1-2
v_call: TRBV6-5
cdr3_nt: TGTGCCAGCAGTTACGAGGGACTTGGCTACACCTTC
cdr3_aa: CASSYEGLGYTF

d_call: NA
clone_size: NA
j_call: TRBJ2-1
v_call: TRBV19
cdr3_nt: TGTGCCAGTAGTCTTGACGGGCCCAATGAGCAGTTCTTC
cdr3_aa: CASSLDGPNEQFF

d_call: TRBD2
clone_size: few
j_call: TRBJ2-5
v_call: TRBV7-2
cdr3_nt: TGTGCCAGCAGCCTGAGGACTAGCGGGCACCAAGAGACCCAGTACTTC
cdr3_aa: CASSLRTSGHQETQYF

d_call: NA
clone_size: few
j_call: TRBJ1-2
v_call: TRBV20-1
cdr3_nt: TGCAGTGCCGAAGACGGGAATAACTATGGCTACACCTTC
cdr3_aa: CSAEDGNNYGYTF

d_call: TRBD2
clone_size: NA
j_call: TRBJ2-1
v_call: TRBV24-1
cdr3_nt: TGTGCCACCAGTGATACTAGCGGGAGGTACGACAATGAGCAGTTCTTC
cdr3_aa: CATSDTSGRYDNEQFF

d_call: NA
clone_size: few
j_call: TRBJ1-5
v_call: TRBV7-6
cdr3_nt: TGTGCCAGCAGCTTAGTAGCAGGGGATGTTGGTCAGCCCCAGCATTTT
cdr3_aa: CASSLVAGDVGQPQHF

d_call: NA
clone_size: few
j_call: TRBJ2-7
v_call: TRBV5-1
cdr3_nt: TGCGCCAGCATTCAGCCGGGCTACGAGCAGTACTTC
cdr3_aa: CASIQPGYEQYF

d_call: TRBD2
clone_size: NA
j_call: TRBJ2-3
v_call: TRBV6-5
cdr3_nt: TGTGCCAGCAGTTACGGGGCTAGCGGGGGCCGCAGGGCAGATACGCAGTATTTT
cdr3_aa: CASSYGASGGRRADTQYF

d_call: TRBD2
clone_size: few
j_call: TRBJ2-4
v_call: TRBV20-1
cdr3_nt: TGCAGTGCTCCACCTCCACTCGGGACTAGCGGGAGAGCTAAAAACATTCAGTACTTC
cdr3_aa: CSAPPPLGTSGRAKNIQYF

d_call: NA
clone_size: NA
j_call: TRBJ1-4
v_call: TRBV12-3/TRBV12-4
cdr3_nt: TGTGCCAGCAGTTTAAAAGGAAGACAGCTAATAAATGAAAAACTGTTTTTT
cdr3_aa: CASSLKGRQLINEKLFF

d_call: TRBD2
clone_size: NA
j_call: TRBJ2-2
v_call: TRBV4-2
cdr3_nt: TGTGCCAGCAGCCTACCACCGGACCGGGAGGGCACCGGGGAGCTGTTTTTT
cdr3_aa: CASSLPPDREGTGELFF

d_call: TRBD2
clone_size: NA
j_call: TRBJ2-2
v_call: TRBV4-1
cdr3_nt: TGCGCCAGCAGCCAAGTGGGGGAGGGTCCTCTGATAGACGGGGAGCTGTTTTTT
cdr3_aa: CASSQVGEGPLIDGELFF

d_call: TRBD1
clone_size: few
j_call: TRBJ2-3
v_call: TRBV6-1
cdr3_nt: TGTGCCAGCGGGGGACAGGGGGTAGACAGCACAGATACGCAGTATTTT
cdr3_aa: CASGGQGVDSTDTQYF

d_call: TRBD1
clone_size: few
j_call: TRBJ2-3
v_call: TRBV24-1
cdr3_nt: TGTGCCACCAGTGATCCGTCTCCCGGGACAGGGATAATGGGCACAGATACGCAGTATTTT
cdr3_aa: CATSDPSPGTGIMGTDTQYF

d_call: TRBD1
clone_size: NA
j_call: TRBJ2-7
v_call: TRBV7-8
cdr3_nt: TGTGCCAGCAGCCCCGGGGACAGGGTGGGAGAGCAGTACTTC
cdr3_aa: CASSPGDRVGEQYF

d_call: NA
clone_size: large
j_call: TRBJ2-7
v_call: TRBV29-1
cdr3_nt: TGCAGCGTAGCAGAACACCGCGAGCAGTACTTC
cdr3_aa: CSVAEHREQYF

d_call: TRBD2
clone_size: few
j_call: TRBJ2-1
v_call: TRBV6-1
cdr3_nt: TGTGCCAGCAGAAACAACCGGGACTACCTGGGCGATGAGCAGTTCTTC
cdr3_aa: CASRNNRDYLGDEQFF

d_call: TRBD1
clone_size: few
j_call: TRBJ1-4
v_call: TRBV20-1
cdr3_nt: TGCAGTGCTCCCGGGACAGGGTTTGAAAAACTGTTTTTT
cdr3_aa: CSAPGTGFEKLFF

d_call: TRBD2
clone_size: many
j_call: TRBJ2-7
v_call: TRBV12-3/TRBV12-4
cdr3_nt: TGTGCCAGCAGTCCGGGACTAGCGGGAGTAGGCGAGCAGTACTTC
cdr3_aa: CASSPGLAGVGEQYF

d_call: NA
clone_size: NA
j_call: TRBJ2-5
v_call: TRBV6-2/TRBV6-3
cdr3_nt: TGTGCCAGCAGTCCGGCGGATGAGACCCAGTACTTC
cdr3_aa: CASSPADETQYF

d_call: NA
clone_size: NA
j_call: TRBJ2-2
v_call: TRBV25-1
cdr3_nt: TGTGCCAGCATAGGACACCACACCGGGGAGCTGTTTTTT
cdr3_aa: CASIGHHTGELFF

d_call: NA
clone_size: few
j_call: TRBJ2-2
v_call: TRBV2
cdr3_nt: TGTGCCAGCAGTCGGTTAGGAAGAAACACCGGGGAGCTGTTTTTT
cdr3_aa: CASSRLGRNTGELFF

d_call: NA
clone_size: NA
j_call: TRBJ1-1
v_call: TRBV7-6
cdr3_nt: TGTGCCAGCAGCTTACAGGTGAACACTGAAGCTTTCTTT
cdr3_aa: CASSLQVNTEAFF

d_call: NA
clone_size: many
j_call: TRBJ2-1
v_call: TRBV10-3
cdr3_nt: TGTGCCATATCGGGCGGCGCGGCTATTGTCGAGCAGTTCTTC
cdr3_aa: CAISGGAAIVEQFF

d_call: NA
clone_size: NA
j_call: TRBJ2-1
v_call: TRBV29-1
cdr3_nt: TGCAGCGTTGGGAGGCTTGAGACCTACAATGAGCAGTTCTTC
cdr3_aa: CSVGRLETYNEQFF

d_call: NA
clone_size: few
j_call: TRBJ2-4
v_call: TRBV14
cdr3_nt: TGTGCCAGCAGCCAAGCGGACGGCGGGAACATTCAGTACTTC
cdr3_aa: CASSQADGGNIQYF

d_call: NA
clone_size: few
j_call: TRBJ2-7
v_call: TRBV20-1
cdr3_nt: TGCAGTGCTAGAGGGCCCGCGGCCTACGAGCAGTACTTC
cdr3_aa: CSARGPAAYEQYF

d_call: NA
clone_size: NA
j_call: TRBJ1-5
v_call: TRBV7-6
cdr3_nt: TGTGCCAGCAGCTCGGACAGCTATAGCAATCAGCCCCAGCATTTT
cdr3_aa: CASSSDSYSNQPQHF

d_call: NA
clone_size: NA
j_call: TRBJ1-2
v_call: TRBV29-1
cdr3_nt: TGCAGCGTTAATACCGGGCATGGCTACACCTTC
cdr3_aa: CSVNTGHGYTF

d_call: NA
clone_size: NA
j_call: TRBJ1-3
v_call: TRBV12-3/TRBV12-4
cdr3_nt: TGTGTCAGCAGTTTAGTGGGGGTTTTTGGAAACACCATATATTTT
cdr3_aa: CVSSLVGVFGNTIYF

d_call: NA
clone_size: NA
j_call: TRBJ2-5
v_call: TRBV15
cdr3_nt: TGTGCCACCAGCAGAGATAGGATAATTGAGACCCAGTACTTC
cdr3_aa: CATSRDRIIETQYF